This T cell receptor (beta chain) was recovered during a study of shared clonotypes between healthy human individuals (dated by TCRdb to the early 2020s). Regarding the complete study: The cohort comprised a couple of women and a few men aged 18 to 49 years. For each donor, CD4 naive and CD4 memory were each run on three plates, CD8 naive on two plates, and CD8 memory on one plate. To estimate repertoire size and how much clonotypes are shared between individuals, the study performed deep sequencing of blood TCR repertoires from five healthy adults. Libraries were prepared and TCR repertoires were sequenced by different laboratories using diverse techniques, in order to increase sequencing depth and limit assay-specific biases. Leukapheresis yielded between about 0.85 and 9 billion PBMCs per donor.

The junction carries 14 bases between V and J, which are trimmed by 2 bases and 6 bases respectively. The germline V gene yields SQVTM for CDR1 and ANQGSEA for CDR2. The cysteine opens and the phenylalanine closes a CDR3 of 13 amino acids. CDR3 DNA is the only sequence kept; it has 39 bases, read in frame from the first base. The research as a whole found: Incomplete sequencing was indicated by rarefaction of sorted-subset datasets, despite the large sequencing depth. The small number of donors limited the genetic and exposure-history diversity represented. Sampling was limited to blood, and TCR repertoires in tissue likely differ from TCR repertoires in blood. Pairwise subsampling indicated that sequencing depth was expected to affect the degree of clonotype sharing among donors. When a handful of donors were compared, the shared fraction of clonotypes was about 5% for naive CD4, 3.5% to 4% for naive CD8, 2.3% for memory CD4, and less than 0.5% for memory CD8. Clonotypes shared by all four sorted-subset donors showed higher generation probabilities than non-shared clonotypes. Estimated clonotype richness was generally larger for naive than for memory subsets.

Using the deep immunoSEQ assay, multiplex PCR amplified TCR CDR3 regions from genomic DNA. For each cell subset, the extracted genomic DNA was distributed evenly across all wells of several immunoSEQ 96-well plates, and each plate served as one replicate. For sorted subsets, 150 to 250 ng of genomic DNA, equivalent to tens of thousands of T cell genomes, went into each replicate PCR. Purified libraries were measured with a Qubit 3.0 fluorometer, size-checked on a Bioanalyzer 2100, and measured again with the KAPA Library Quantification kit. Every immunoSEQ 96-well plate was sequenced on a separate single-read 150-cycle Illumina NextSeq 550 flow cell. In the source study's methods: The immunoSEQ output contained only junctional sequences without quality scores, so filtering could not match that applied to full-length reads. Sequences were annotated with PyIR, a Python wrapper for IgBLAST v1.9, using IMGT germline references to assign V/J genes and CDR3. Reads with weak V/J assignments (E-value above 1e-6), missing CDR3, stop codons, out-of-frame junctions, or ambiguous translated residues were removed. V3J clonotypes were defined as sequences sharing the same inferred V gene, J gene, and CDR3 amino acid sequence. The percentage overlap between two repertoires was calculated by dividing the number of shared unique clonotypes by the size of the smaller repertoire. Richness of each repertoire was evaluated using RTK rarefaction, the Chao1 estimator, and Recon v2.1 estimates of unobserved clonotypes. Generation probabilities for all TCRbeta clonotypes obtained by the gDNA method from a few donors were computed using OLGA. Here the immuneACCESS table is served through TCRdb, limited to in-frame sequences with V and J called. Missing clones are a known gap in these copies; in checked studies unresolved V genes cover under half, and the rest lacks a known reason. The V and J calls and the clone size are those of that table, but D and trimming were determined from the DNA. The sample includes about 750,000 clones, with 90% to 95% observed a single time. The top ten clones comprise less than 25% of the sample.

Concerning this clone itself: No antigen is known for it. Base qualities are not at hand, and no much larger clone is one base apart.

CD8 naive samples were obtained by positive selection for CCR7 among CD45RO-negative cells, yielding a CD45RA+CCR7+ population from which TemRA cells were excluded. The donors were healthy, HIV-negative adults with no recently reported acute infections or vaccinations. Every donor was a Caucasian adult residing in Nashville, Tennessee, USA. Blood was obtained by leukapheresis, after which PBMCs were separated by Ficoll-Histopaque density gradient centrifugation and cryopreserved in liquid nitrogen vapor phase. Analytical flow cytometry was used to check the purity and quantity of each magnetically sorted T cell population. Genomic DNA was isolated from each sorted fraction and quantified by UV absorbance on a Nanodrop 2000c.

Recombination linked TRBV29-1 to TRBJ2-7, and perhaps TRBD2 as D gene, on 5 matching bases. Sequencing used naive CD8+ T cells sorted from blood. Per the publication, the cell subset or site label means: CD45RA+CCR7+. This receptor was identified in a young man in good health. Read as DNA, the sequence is TGCAGCGTTGAAAGTAGCCCCCGGGGCGAGCAGTACTTC. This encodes CSVESSPRGEQYF.